The 27 T cell receptor beta chains below were found in one sample sequenced in a study of blood T cell repertoires in COVID-19. Profiling relied on immunoSEQ multiplex PCR, and the TCRdb table lists in-frame clones only, not all of them. The profile shows around 150,000 clones, over 75% of them singletons. Input material: peripheral blood. These receptor sequences come from a man in his 60s with active or convalescent COVID-19.

This clone appeared a few times. The same CDR3 can be traced to other DNA sequences in this sample. The V gene is TRBV5-1, the J gene TRBJ2-3; 10 bases align to TRBD2. Looked up from germline, CDR1 is SGHRS and CDR2 is YFSETQ. The CDR3 is made up of 16 amino acids. The V and J ends lost 0 bases and 1 base, in that order; junction bases with no gene match: 2. The CDR3 sequence: CASSLGGTSGTDTQYF. The CDR3 DNA reads as TGCGCCAGCAGCTTGGGGGGGACTAGCGGCACAGATACGCAGTATTTT.

V usage is TRBV3-1 (or the pseudogene TRBV3-2) and J usage is TRBJ1-5; D is possibly TRBD1 (5 bases). This CDR3 comprises 15 residues. The V and J ends lost 3 bases and 3 bases respectively, with 12 bases between them. CDR1 LGHDT and CDR2 YNNKEL come from the germline V gene (reference sequence). CDR3 nucleotide sequence: TGTGCCAGCAGCCAGGGTGGGGCCCCCAATCAGCCCCAGCATTTT. Translation gives CASSQGGAPNQPQHF.

This clone has only one observation. This rearrangement joins TRBV2 to TRBJ2-5; TRBD2 matches at 9 bases. There are 16 residues in the CDR3. The junction had 9 bases not matched to a gene; V was cut back by 2 bases and J by 5 bases. Germline V CDR1 and CDR2: SNHLY, FYNNEI. CDR3 nucleotide sequence: TGTGCCAGCAGTGAATTGGGGGCTAGCGGGGTGGAGACCCAGTACTTC. Protein: CASSELGASGVETQYF.

This clone appeared a single time. In nucleotides, the CDR3 is TGTGCCAGCAGCCCCCACCGGGACCACCGGGACAGGGCCTTAATTTCCTACAATGAGCAGTTCTTC. Its protein is CASSPHRDHRDRALISYNEQFF. V usage is TRBV28 and J usage is TRBJ2-1; 9 bases match TRBD1. This CDR3 is 22 amino acids long. Germline V gene data show CDR1 as MDHEN and CDR2 as SYDVKM. V lost 6 bases, J lost 1 base, and 25 bases stayed unmatched.

The V and J genes are TRBV7-8 and TRBJ1-6, with 7 bases identical to TRBD1. The CDR3 loop spans 15 amino acids. Germline CDR1 and CDR2: SGHVS and FQNEAQ. J was trimmed by 3 bases and V by 5 bases; bases with no gene match: 4. The CDR3 loop is CASSMGTDYNSPLHF. DNA for the CDR3: TGTGCCAGCAGCATGGGGACAGACTATAATTCACCCCTCCACTTT.

The chain has TRBV10-3 and TRBJ2-5, with 7 bases lining up with TRBD2. The V segment lost 4 bases and the J segment 1 base; nucleotides outside the gene matches: 0. The CDR3 length is 13 residues. CDR1 is ENHRY, CDR2 SYGVKD, per germline. CDR3 DNA sequence: TGTGCCATCAGTGTAGCGGGCCAAGAGACCCAGTACTTC. Translated: CAISVAGQETQYF.

The J gene is TRBJ2-1, the V gene TRBV5-4; no clear D gene. Trimming pared 6 bases from V and 7 bases from J, leaving 8 bases between. Germline V gene lookup returns CDR1 SGHNT and CDR2 YYREEE (reference sequence). The CDR3 runs 11 residues. The CDR3 loop reads CASTIGNEQFF. The CDR3 coding sequence is TGTGCCAGCACGATCGGGAATGAGCAGTTCTTC.

V is TRBV7-2 and J is TRBJ2-6; TRBD1 agrees at 11 bases. Germline assignment: CDR1 SGHTA and CDR2 FQGNSA. This CDR3 contains 18 residues. The trim removed 6 bases at V and 0 bases at J, leaving 7 bases unmatched. This CDR3 reads CASSERDRGSSGANVLTF. The DNA of the CDR3 is TGTGCCAGCAGTGAACGGGACAGGGGGAGCTCTGGGGCCAACGTCCTGACTTTC. The variable domain in full, with the rest retrieved from reference TRBV7-2 and TRBJ2-6, is GAGVSQSPSNKVTEKGKDVELRCDPISGHTALYWYRQSLGQGLEFLIYFQGNSAPDKSGLPSDRFSAERTGGSVSTLTIQRTQQEDSAVYLCASSERDRGSSGANVLTFGAGSRLTVL.

The chain employs TRBV18 and TRBJ1-1; 12 bases align to TRBD1. Germline-derived CDR1 and CDR2 are KGHSH and LQKENI. V shed 4 bases, J shed 0 bases, and the junction held 15 bases outside the gene matches. The CDR3 is 20 amino acids. CDR3 protein: CASSQDRDRGRPTLNTEAFF. The DNA for the CDR3 is TGTGCCAGCTCACAAGACCGGGACAGGGGGCGCCCCACTTTGAACACTGAAGCTTTCTTT.

This clone was observed a single time. The chain combines TRBV30 with TRBJ2-7, with 7 bases fitting TRBD2. V lost 4 bases to trimming and J lost 4 bases; unmatched junction nucleotides: 7. This CDR3 spans 13 amino acids. The germline CDR1 and CDR2 sequences are GTSNPN and SVGIG (reference sequence). CDR3 protein: CAWMGGRGYEQYF. CDR3 sequence (DNA): TGTGCCTGGATGGGAGGGAGAGGGTACGAGCAGTACTTC.

V is TRBV5-1 and J is TRBJ2-5; D possibly corresponds to TRBD1 (6 bases). The ends were cut back, 0 bases at V and 5 bases at J, with 17 bases in the middle. The CDR3 contains 16 residues. Per the germline V gene, CDR1 is SGHRS and CDR2 is YFSETQ. As DNA, the CDR3 is TGCGCCAGCAGCTTGGTCCCGGGACATCCTCGGGAGACCCAGTACTTC. Its translation is CASSLVPGHPRETQYF. The full variable domain, in which reference TRBV5-1 and TRBJ2-5 provide the parts outside the CDR3, is KAGVTQTPRYLIKTRGQQVTLSCSPISGHRSVSWYQQTPGQGLQFLFEYFSETQRNKGNFPGRFSGRQFSNSRSEMNVSTLELGDSALYLCASSLVPGHPRETQYFGPGTRLLVL.

The chain has TRBV5-1 and TRBJ2-7; 12 bases line up with TRBD2. The germline gives CDR1 SGHRS, CDR2 YFSETQ. With V trimmed by 4 bases and J by 1 base, 18 bases remained unmatched. This CDR3 contains 20 residues. In DNA, the CDR3 is TGCGCCAGCAGCCCAAACCGAGAGACTAGCGGGAGAAGTGCGTCCTACGAGCAGTACTTC. Its translation is CASSPNRETSGRSASYEQYF. The variable domain in full, completed from reference TRBV5-1 and TRBJ2-7, reads KAGVTQTPRYLIKTRGQQVTLSCSPISGHRSVSWYQQTPGQGLQFLFEYFSETQRNKGNFPGRFSGRQFSNSRSEMNVSTLELGDSALYLCASSPNRETSGRSASYEQYFGPGTRLTVT.

This clone was detected a few times. The chain recombines TRBV20-1 with TRBJ2-2; 12 bases line up with TRBD1. With V trimmed by 3 bases and J by 1 base, 15 bases remained unmatched. Germline loops: CDR1 DFQATT, CDR2 SNEGSKA (reference sequence). CDR3 length equals 20 residues. CDR3 nucleotide sequence: TGCAGTGCTAGTTCCCAACCGGGACAGGGGGCGCGGGAGAACACCGGGGAGCTGTTTTTT. Its protein is CSASSQPGQGARENTGELFF.

This chain joins TRBV19 and TRBJ1-2; 12 positions agree with TRBD1. The CDR3 totals 18 residues. Germline assignment: CDR1 LNHDA and CDR2 SQIVND (reference sequence). J gave up 7 bases and V 2 bases, and 14 bases lay outside the gene matches. CDR3 residues: CASSILPGQGAFDRGYTF. The CDR3 DNA follows: TGTGCCAGTAGTATACTTCCGGGACAGGGGGCGTTTGATCGTGGCTACACCTTC.

The rearrangement joins TRBV18 to TRBJ2-7; TRBD2 matches 9 bases. From germline, CDR1 is KGHSH and CDR2 LQKENI. The CDR3 length is 16 residues. J was trimmed by 3 bases and V by 4 bases; bases with no gene match: 10. CDR3 residues: CASSRTLASGNYEQYF. The CDR3 DNA is TGTGCCAGCTCACGTACGTTGGCTAGCGGGAACTACGAGCAGTACTTC.

This chain joins TRBV5-1 and TRBJ2-7; D perhaps matches TRBD1 (5 bases). Germline V gene sequence: CDR1 SGHRS, CDR2 YFSETQ. Trimming removed 0 bases at V and 7 bases at J, with 5 bases between. The CDR3 runs to 11 residues. CDR3 residues: CASSLEGEQYF. The DNA for the CDR3 is TGCGCCAGCAGCTTGGAGGGGGAGCAGTACTTC.

This rearrangement joins TRBV6-6 to TRBJ1-1, with no clear D. V was cut by 6 bases and J by 6 bases, with 14 bases left in between. This CDR3 region has 13 residues. Germline-derived CDR1 and CDR2 are MNHNY and SVGAGI (reference sequence). The CDR3 loop reads CASRDEGIAEAFF. CDR3 nucleotides: TGTGCCAGCAGAGACGAGGGTATCGCTGAAGCTTTCTTT.

The rearrangement links TRBV19 to TRBJ2-7, with D maybe TRBD2 (5 bases). Trimming stripped 3 bases from V and 0 bases from J, with 12 bases between. CDR3 length: 15 amino acids. Germline CDR1 is LNHDA and CDR2 is SQIVND (reference sequence). The CDR3 coding sequence is TGTGCCAGTAGTATGGCGGGCGTCGTCTCCTACGAGCAGTACTTC. Its protein product is CASSMAGVVSYEQYF.

This clone was detected once. The chain has TRBV28 and TRBJ1-2; D may be TRBD1 (6 bases). The CDR3 extends over 12 amino acids. With 7 bases removed from V and 7 bases from J, the gap between germline ends came to 13 bases. The germline CDR1 and CDR2 sequences are MDHEN and SYDVKM. CDR3 in amino acids: CASTDRFGGYTF. In DNA, the CDR3 is TGTGCCAGCACCGACAGGTTCGGTGGCTACACCTTC.

The V gene is TRBV13, the J gene TRBJ1-2, with D tentatively TRBD1 (5 bases). This CDR3 comprises 14 residues. Trimming shortened V by 4 bases and J by 14 bases, and 23 bases separated the two germline ends. From germline, CDR1 is PRHDT and CDR2 FYEKMQ (reference sequence). CDR3 sequence (DNA): TGTGCCAGCAGCTCGGGACGGATGATATTGGGGGGAACCTTC. The encoded protein is CASSSGRMILGGTF.

The chain is built from TRBV5-6 and TRBJ2-4, with 8 bases aligning to TRBD1. The CDR3 runs 16 residues. The V gene end was trimmed by 4 bases and the J gene end by 8 bases; junction bases not matched to a gene: 14. Germline V lookup: CDR1 SGHDT, CDR2 YYEEEE. This CDR3 reads CASSAGTGLSSDIQYF. CDR3 DNA sequence: TGTGCCAGCAGCGCCGGGACAGGTCTTAGTTCGGACATTCAGTACTTC.

The chain couples TRBV7-8 to TRBJ1-1; 8 bases line up with TRBD1. V trimming: 2 bases; J trimming: 5 bases; junction bases outside the gene matches: 7. There are 15 residues in the CDR3. Germline V gene data show CDR1 as SGHVS and CDR2 as FQNEAQ. The CDR3 protein is CASSLLARTGTEAFF. As DNA, the CDR3 is TGTGCCAGCAGCTTATTAGCCCGGACAGGGACTGAAGCTTTCTTT. The variable domain in full, completed from reference TRBV7-8 and TRBJ1-1, reads GAGVSQSPRYKVAKRGQDVALRCDPISGHVSLFWYQQALGQGPEFLTYFQNEAQLDKSGLPSDRFFAERPEGSVSTLKIQRTQQEDSAVYLCASSLLARTGTEAFFGQGTRLTVV.

This chain uses TRBV29-1 with TRBJ2-5; TRBD1 matches at 9 bases. The CDR3 length is 15 residues. CDR1 is SQVTM, CDR2 ANQGSEA, per germline. V dropped 3 bases and J dropped 0; count of bases not matched to a gene: 5. This CDR3 reads CSVEGDRANQETQYF. As DNA, the CDR3 is TGCAGCGTTGAGGGGGACAGGGCCAACCAAGAGACCCAGTACTTC.

This chain uses TRBV19 with TRBJ1-2; 8 bases match TRBD1. Germline CDR1 is LNHDA and CDR2 is SQIVND (reference sequence). Trimming removed 7 bases from V and 2 bases from J; junction bases left unmatched: 6. The CDR3 runs 14 residues. CDR3 sequence reads: CASTRQGKNYGYTF. The CDR3 DNA reads TGTGCCAGTACAAGACAGGGGAAGAACTATGGCTACACCTTC.

This chain uses TRBV7-8 with TRBJ1-1, with D unresolved. CDR1 is SGHVS, CDR2 FQNEAQ, per germline. The CDR3 runs 13 residues. Trimming took off 2 bases at V and 2 bases at J, with 6 bases between the two ends. The CDR3 sequence is CASSLNSNTEAFF. The CDR3 nucleotides are TGTGCCAGCAGCTTAAACAGCAACACTGAAGCTTTCTTT.

The chain carries TRBV7-2 and TRBJ1-1, with 8 positions matching TRBD1. V shed 2 bases, J shed 1 base, and the junction held 3 bases outside the gene matches. Germline lookup yields CDR1 SGHTA and CDR2 FQGNSA. This CDR3 region has 15 residues. This CDR3 reads CASSLRGQANTEAFF. In nucleotides, the CDR3 is TGTGCCAGCAGCTTAAGGGGACAGGCGAACACTGAAGCTTTCTTT.

With respect to this clone: One junction end disagrees with the germline gene, perhaps due to a read error. V gene TRBV19 combines with J gene TRBJ2-2, with TRBD2 matching over 15 bases. Germline-derived CDR1 and CDR2 are LNHDA and SQIVND (reference sequence). This CDR3 comprises 18 residues. The CDR3 bases are TGTGCCAGTACCATAGGACTAGCGGGAGGGCCGAAAACCGGGGAGCTGTTTTTT. It yields the protein CASTIGLAGGPKTGELFF.